This TCR beta chain was captured in a study of Tregs in tolerant kidney transplant recipients. Broader study findings: Biological reproducibility was not directly addressed, but technical replication error appeared minimal.

Recipients received nonmyeloablative bone marrow transplants from related graft donors, with transient mixed chimerism. CDR3 length equals 14 residues. Trimming cost V 1 base and J 2 bases; bases outside gene matches: 2. From germline, CDR1 is LNHDA and CDR2 SQIVND (reference sequence). A word on this clone: The antigen is unknown. Other DNA sequences within the sample encode an identical CDR3.

Generated by immunoSEQ multiplex PCR, the TCRdb table keeps only in-frame clones and is missing some. The table records fewer than 95,000 clones, roughly 93% of them present only once. The receptor was derived from a human patient who received a combined kidney and bone marrow transplant. T cells may partly derive from the graft donor. The source was CD4+ T cells from blood (PBMCs), collected 12 months after the transplant. The gene calls are TRBV19 and TRBJ2-7; 7 bases agree with TRBD2. In DNA form, the CDR3 reads TGTGCCAGTAGTATAGCGGGAGGTCCCTACGAGCAGTACTTC. Encoded protein: CASSIAGGPYEQYF.